What follows are 17 T cell receptor beta chains derived from one specimen sequenced in a study of shared clonotypes between healthy human individuals. Libraries were prepared by immunoSEQ multiplex PCR; TCRdb keeps only in-frame clonotypes and omits some of them. The table has about 2.3 million clones, around 92% seen once. Sequenced input: naive CD4+ T cells from PBMCs. Subset given: CD45RA+ positively selected. The source is a man aged 18 to 35 in good health. Some clones in this sample may be carry-over from other donors' samples.

The chain has TRBV5-6 and TRBJ2-5; TRBD1 is a possible D gene (5 bases). CDR3 length: 15 amino acids. Germline V gene sequence: CDR1 SGHDT, CDR2 YYEEEE. The V gene lost 2 bases and the J gene lost 0 bases, with 11 bases spanning the gap. CDR3 in amino acids: CASSFLTRDQETQYF. The CDR3, as DNA: TGTGCCAGCAGCTTTCTAACCAGGGACCAAGAGACCCAGTACTTC.

The chain has TRBV9 and TRBJ2-7; TRBD1 matches at 10 bases. Germline CDR1 and CDR2: SGDLS and YYNGEE. Trimming removed 5 bases from V and 6 bases from J; junction bases left unmatched: 8. There are 14 residues in the CDR3. CDR3 sequence reads: CASSARDRGPEQYF. The CDR3 nucleotides read TGTGCCAGCAGTGCTCGGGACAGGGGCCCCGAGCAGTACTTC.

This sequence joins TRBV11-2 and TRBJ2-1; D may be TRBD2 (5 bases). Germline V gives CDR1 SGHAT, CDR2 FQNNGV. The V end was cut by 1 base, the J end by 4 bases, with 11 bases between. This CDR3 has 15 amino acids. The CDR3 protein is CASSLGVAWYNEQFF. As DNA, the CDR3 is TGTGCCAGCAGCTTAGGAGTAGCGTGGTACAATGAGCAGTTCTTC.

V and J are TRBV5-1 and TRBJ2-1; 7 bases fit TRBD2. The J segment lost 7 bases and the V segment lost 3 bases, leaving 13 bases of the junction unmatched. CDR3 length: 16 residues. Germline lookup yields CDR1 SGHRS and CDR2 YFSETQ. Here the CDR3 DNA reads TGCGCCAGCAGCTCCGGGGACCGGACTAGAACGAATGAGCAGTTCTTC. Its translation: CASSSGDRTRTNEQFF.

The chain joins TRBV10-3 to TRBJ2-3; TRBD1 matches 7 bases. The germline V gene has CDR1 ENHRY and CDR2 SYGVKD. CDR3 size: 14 residues. Losses at the gene ends were 6 bases for V and 4 bases for J; bases not matched to a gene: 7. The CDR3 sequence: CAISAKTGADTQYF. The DNA for the CDR3 is TGTGCCATCAGCGCTAAAACAGGGGCAGATACGCAGTATTTT.

This chain uses TRBV19 with TRBJ2-1, with D perhaps TRBD2 (6 bases). From germline, CDR1 is LNHDA and CDR2 SQIVND (reference sequence). CDR3 length equals 15 residues. V lost 3 bases to trimming and J lost 0 bases, with 9 bases between them. The CDR3 spells CASSIETSSYNEQFF. CDR3 DNA: TGTGCCAGTAGTATTGAGACTAGCTCCTACAATGAGCAGTTCTTC.

The chain recombines TRBV9 with TRBJ2-4, with 7 bases matching TRBD1. This CDR3 contains 15 residues. In germline, CDR1 is SGDLS, CDR2 YYNGEE. The trim removed 0 bases at V and 5 bases at J, leaving 5 bases unmatched. The CDR3 here is CASSVDSGTENIQYF. The CDR3 DNA is TGTGCCAGCAGCGTAGATTCGGGGACAGAAAACATTCAGTACTTC.

This clone has a single count. The rearrangement joins TRBV7-3 to TRBJ2-7; 7 bases are a match to TRBD2. CDR3 length: 14 amino acids. Germline V gene data show CDR1 as SGHTA and CDR2 as FQGTGA. V shed 5 bases, J shed 6 bases, and the junction held 10 bases outside the gene matches. CDR3: CASSPGTNMREQYF. CDR3 DNA sequence: TGTGCCAGCAGCCCCGGGACTAATATGCGCGAGCAGTACTTC.

The V and J genes are TRBV28 and TRBJ1-1; D uncertain. Trimming shortened V by 4 bases and J by 0 bases, and 6 bases separated the two germline ends. The length of the CDR3 is 13 residues. Germline lookup yields CDR1 MDHEN and CDR2 SYDVKM. The CDR3 is CASSSQVNTEAFF. CDR3 in DNA: TGTGCCAGCAGTTCTCAGGTGAACACTGAAGCTTTCTTT.

The chain combines TRBV5-6 with TRBJ2-1; D unresolved. The CDR3 spans 13 residues. Germline loops: CDR1 SGHDT, CDR2 YYEEEE. V was shortened by 3 bases and J by 0 bases, with 4 bases between the two germline ends. CDR3 sequence reads: CASSWSSYNEQFF. CDR3 bases: TGTGCCAGCAGCTGGAGCTCCTACAATGAGCAGTTCTTC. Using reference TRBV5-6 and TRBJ2-1 for the parts outside the CDR3, the full variable domain is DAGVTQSPTHLIKTRGQQVTLRCSPKSGHDTVSWYQQALGQGPQFIFQYYEEEERQRGNFPDRFSGHQFPNYSSELNVNALLLGDSALYLCASSWSSYNEQFFGPGTRLTVL.

This clone was seen a single time. The genes are TRBV9 and TRBJ2-1; D tentatively fits TRBD1 or TRBD2 (5 bases each). The CDR3 spans 15 residues. Germline CDR1 and CDR2: SGDLS and YYNGEE. The V end lost 4 bases, the J end lost 2 bases, and 13 bases lay between the germline ends. CDR3: CASSPRGDPYNEQFF. CDR3 DNA: TGTGCCAGCAGCCCCCGAGGGGACCCCTACAATGAGCAGTTCTTC.

The chain is built from TRBV28 and TRBJ2-2, with 9 bases aligning to TRBD1. The germline CDR1 and CDR2 sequences are MDHEN and SYDVKM. The CDR3 covers 16 residues. With V trimmed by 5 bases and J by 3 bases, 7 bases remained unmatched. CDR3 in amino acids: CASSPLGQGYTGELFF. The CDR3 nucleotides read TGTGCCAGCAGTCCACTTGGACAGGGGTACACCGGGGAGCTGTTTTTT.

The chain has TRBV7-9 and TRBJ1-3; 11 bases are a match to TRBD1. Germline CDR1 reads SEHNR; CDR2 reads FQNEAQ (reference sequence). CDR3 size: 18 residues. With 5 bases clipped from V and 4 bases from J, the junction kept 13 bases outside the gene matches. CDR3 in amino acids: CASSQWTGGSIFGNTIYF. The CDR3 region has the DNA TGTGCCAGCAGCCAGTGGACAGGGGGCTCCATATTCGGAAACACCATATATTTT.

This sequence joins TRBV11-2 and TRBJ2-2; D ambiguous. Germline V gene sequence: CDR1 SGHAT, CDR2 FQNNGV. V lost 1 base and J 1 base, leaving 10 bases between the germline ends. CDR3 length equals 16 residues. This CDR3 is CASSLGPGLNTGELFF. As DNA, the CDR3 is TGTGCCAGCAGCTTAGGTCCAGGCCTGAACACCGGGGAGCTGTTTTTT.

This clone showed up just once. This rearrangement joins TRBV7-8 to TRBJ2-7, with D possibly TRBD2 on 5 matching bases. In germline, CDR1 is SGHVS, CDR2 FQNEAQ. CDR3 length: 16 residues. V was trimmed by 2 bases and J by 2 bases, leaving 16 bases between them. The DNA for the CDR3 is TGTGCCAGCAGCTTATTTGCGAGGGTCATCCCCTACGAGCAGTACTTC. It codes for CASSLFARVIPYEQYF. The full variable domain, its missing parts supplied by reference TRBV7-8 and TRBJ2-7, is GAGVSQSPRYKVAKRGQDVALRCDPISGHVSLFWYQQALGQGPEFLTYFQNEAQLDKSGLPSDRFFAERPEGSVSTLKIQRTQQEDSAVYLCASSLFARVIPYEQYFGPGTRLTVT.

V gene TRBV5-1 combines with J gene TRBJ1-3; perhaps TRBD1 as D (6 bases). The length of the CDR3 is 16 residues. V was shortened by 2 bases and J by 0 bases, with 12 bases between the two germline ends. Germline V lookup: CDR1 SGHRS, CDR2 YFSETQ. In DNA, the CDR3 is TGCGCCAGCAGCTTCGGGGGCGTCAGCTCTGGAAACACCATATATTTT. This sequence encodes CASSFGGVSSGNTIYF. The full variable domain, rest sourced from reference TRBV5-1 and TRBJ1-3, is KAGVTQTPRYLIKTRGQQVTLSCSPISGHRSVSWYQQTPGQGLQFLFEYFSETQRNKGNFPGRFSGRQFSNSRSEMNVSTLELGDSALYLCASSFGGVSSGNTIYFGEGSWLTVV.

This chain links TRBV5-1 with TRBJ1-5, with a weak D call TRBD1 (6 bases). CDR1 and CDR2 from the germline V gene are SGHRS and YFSETQ. This CDR3 has 15 residues. V lost 4 bases and J 2 bases, leaving 13 bases between the germline ends. CDR3 amino acids: CASSLNTGRNQPQHF. CDR3 nucleotide sequence: TGCGCCAGCAGCCTAAATACAGGGCGCAATCAGCCCCAGCATTTT. Using reference TRBV5-1 and TRBJ1-5 for the parts outside the CDR3, the full variable domain is KAGVTQTPRYLIKTRGQQVTLSCSPISGHRSVSWYQQTPGQGLQFLFEYFSETQRNKGNFPGRFSGRQFSNSRSEMNVSTLELGDSALYLCASSLNTGRNQPQHFGDGTRLSIL.